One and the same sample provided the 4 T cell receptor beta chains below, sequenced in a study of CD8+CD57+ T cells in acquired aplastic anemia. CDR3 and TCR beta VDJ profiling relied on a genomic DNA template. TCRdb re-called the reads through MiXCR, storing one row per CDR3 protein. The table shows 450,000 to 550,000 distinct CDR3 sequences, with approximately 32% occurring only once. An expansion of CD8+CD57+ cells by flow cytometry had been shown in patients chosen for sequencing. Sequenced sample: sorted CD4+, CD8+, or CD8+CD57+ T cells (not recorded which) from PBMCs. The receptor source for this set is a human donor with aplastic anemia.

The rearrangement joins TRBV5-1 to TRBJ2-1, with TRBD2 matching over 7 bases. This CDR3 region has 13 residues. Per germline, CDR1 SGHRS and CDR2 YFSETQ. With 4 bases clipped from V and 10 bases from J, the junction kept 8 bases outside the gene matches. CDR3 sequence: CASSLSGAGEQFF. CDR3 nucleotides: TGCGCCAGCAGCCTCAGCGGGGCTGGAGAGCAGTTCTTC.

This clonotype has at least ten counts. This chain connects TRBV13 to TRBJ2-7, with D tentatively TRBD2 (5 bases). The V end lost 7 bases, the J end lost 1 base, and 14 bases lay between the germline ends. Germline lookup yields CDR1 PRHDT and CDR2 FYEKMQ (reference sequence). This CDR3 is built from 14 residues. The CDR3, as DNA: TGTGCCAGCAAGAAGCGGAAACAATCCTACGAGCAGTACTTC. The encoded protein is CASKKRKQSYEQYF.

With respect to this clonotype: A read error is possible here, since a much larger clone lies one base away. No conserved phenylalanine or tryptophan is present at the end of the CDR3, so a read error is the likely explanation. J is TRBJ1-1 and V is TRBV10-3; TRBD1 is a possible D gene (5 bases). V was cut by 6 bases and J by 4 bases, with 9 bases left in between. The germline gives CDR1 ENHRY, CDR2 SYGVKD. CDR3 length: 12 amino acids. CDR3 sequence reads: CAISKGITEAFL. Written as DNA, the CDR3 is TGTGCCATCAGCAAGGGGATCACTGAAGCTTTCCTT.

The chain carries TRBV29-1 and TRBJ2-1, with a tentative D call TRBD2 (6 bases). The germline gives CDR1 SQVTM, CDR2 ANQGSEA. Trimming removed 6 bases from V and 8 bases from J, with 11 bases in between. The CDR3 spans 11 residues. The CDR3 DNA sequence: TGCAGCGTCAGCGGGTTTGATGAGCAGTTCTTC. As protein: CSVSGFDEQFF.